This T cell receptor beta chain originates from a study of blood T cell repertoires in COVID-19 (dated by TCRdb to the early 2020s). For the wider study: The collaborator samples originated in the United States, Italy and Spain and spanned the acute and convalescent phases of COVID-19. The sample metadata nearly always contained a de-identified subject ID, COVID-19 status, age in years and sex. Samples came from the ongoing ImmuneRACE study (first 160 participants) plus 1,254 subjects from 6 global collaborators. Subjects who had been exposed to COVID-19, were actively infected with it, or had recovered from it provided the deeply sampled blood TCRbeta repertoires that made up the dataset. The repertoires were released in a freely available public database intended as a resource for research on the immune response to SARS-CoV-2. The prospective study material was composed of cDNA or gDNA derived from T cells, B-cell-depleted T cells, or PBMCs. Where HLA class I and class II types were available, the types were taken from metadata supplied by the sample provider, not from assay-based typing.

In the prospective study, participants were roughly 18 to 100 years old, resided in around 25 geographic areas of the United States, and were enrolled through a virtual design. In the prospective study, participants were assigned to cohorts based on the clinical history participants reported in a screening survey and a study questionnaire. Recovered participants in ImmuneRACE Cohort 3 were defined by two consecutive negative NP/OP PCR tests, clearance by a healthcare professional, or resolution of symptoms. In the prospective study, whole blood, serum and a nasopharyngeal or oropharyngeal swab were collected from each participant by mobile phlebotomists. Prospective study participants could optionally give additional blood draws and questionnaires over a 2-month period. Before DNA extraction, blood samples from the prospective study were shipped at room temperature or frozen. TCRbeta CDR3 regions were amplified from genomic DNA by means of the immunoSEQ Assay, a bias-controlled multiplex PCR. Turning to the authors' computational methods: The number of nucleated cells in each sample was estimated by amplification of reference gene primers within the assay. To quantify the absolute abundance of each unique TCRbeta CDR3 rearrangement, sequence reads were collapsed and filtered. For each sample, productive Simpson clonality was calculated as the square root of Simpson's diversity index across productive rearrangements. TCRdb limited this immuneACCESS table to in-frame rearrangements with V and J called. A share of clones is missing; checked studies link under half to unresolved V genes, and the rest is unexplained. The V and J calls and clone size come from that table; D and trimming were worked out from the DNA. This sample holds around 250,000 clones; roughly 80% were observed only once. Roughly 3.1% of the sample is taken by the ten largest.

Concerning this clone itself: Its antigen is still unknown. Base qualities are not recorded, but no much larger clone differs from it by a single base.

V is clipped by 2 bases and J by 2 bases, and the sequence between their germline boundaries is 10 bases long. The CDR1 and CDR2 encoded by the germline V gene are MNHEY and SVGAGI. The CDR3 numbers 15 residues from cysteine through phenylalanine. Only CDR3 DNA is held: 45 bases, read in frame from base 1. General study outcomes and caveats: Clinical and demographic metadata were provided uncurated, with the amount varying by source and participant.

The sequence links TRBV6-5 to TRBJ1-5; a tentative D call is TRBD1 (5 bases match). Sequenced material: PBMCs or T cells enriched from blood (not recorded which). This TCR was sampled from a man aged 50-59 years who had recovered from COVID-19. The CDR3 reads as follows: CASSYRGGGNQPQHF. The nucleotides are TGTGCCAGCAGTTACAGGGGAGGTGGCAATCAGCCCCAGCATTTT.